This is a list of T cell receptor beta chains from one sample in a study of cytomegalovirus exposure and HLA in healthy donors. Sequenced by immunoSEQ multiplex PCR; TCRdb stores in-frame clones only, minus some. The sample lists 150,000 to 200,000 clones, around 62% occurring once. Sequenced sample: PBMCs. The receptors derive from a man in his forties in good health and CMV-seronegative. The CDR3 runs from the conserved cysteine through the conserved F or W. D genes are given only for firm matches. Expanded clones get a size class; other rows say once, few or many, or leave the size out.

d_call j_call v_call cdr3_length clone_size cdr3_aa cdr3_nt
TRBD2 TRBJ2-1 TRBV15 15 - CATSRDAGGPKEQFF TGTGCCACCAGCAGAGACGCGGGGGGGCCGAAGGAGCAGTTCTTC
- TRBJ1-4 TRBV5-5 14 - CASSRTTGNEKLFF TGTGCCAGCAGCCGTACCACGGGGAATGAAAAACTGTTTTTT
TRBD1 TRBJ1-2 TRBV6-6 15 - CASSYRVEGADGYTF TGTGCCAGCAGTTACAGGGTGGAGGGGGCCGATGGCTACACCTTC
- TRBJ1-4 TRBV6-1 15 - CASSAQGSYNEKLFF TGTGCCAGCAGTGCCCAGGGATCTTATAATGAAAAACTGTTTTTT
TRBD2 TRBJ2-3 TRBV9 15 - CASSVELAGADTQYF TGTGCCAGCAGCGTAGAACTAGCGGGAGCAGATACGCAGTATTTT
- TRBJ2-5 TRBV27 13 - CASSPYSEETQYF TGTGCCAGCAGTCCCTATTCGGAAGAGACCCAGTACTTC
TRBD1 TRBJ2-5 TRBV10-3 15 - CAISEPRGPQETQYF TGTGCCATCAGTGAGCCCAGGGGGCCCCAAGAGACCCAGTACTTC
TRBD2 TRBJ2-3 TRBV5-7 18 - CASPRGLAGGLRTDTQYF TGTGCCAGCCCAAGGGGACTAGCGGGAGGCCTTCGCACAGATACGCAGTATTTT
- TRBJ2-5 TRBV11-2 15 - CASSLTPGTQETQYF TGTGCCAGCAGCTTAACTCCAGGAACCCAAGAGACCCAGTACTTC
TRBD1 TRBJ1-1 TRBV29-1 13 few CSGCYRGNTEAFF TGCAGCGGTTGCTACAGGGGAAACACTGAAGCTTTCTTT
- TRBJ2-3 TRBV18 18 few CASSHSAGTDLRADTQYF TGTGCCAGCTCACATTCGGCGGGAACAGACCTTCGGGCAGATACGCAGTATTTT
- TRBJ2-5 TRBV7-2 15 - CASSPRTDRRETQYF TGTGCCAGCAGCCCTCGGACAGACCGGCGGGAGACCCAGTACTTC
- TRBJ2-2 TRBV2 13 - CASSEARAGELFF TGTGCCAGCAGTGAGGCACGGGCCGGGGAGCTGTTTTTT
TRBD1 TRBJ1-1 TRBV6-5 14 - CASSSSGGRTEAFF TGTGCCAGCAGTTCCTCAGGGGGCAGAACTGAAGCTTTCTTT
- TRBJ2-5 TRBV7-9 13 - CASTGGFQETQYF TGTGCCAGCACGGGGGGCTTCCAAGAGACCCAGTACTTC
- TRBJ2-5 TRBV30 13 - CAWGGADQETQYF TGTGCCTGGGGGGGGGCTGACCAAGAGACCCAGTACTTC
TRBD1 TRBJ1-5 TRBV10-3 14 - CAISDGRGEQPQHF TGTGCCATCAGTGATGGCAGGGGGGAACAGCCCCAGCATTTT
- TRBJ2-1 TRBV11-2 17 - CASSLFVRQRVYNEQFF TGTGCCAGCAGCTTGTTCGTCCGACAGCGAGTCTACAATGAGCAGTTCTTC
- TRBJ1-4 TRBV30 15 - CAWSVRSGVGEKLFF TGTGCCTGGAGTGTACGGTCAGGGGTAGGGGAAAAACTGTTTTTT
- TRBJ2-5 TRBV5-1 15 - CASSLAIGSAREQYF TGCGCCAGCAGCTTGGCGATTGGATCAGCGAGGGAGCAGTACTTC
- TRBJ2-7 TRBV6-1 15 - CASSIRQDSSYEQYF TGTGCCAGCAGTATAAGACAGGATAGCTCCTACGAGCAGTACTTC
TRBD1 TRBJ2-5 TRBV28 14 - CASSRTGGPETQYF TGTGCCAGCAGCCGGACAGGGGGCCCAGAGACCCAGTACTTC
TRBD1 TRBJ1-5 TRBV2 16 few CASRGPGTGINQPQHF TGTGCCAGCAGAGGTCCCGGGACAGGGATCAATCAGCCCCAGCATTTT
- TRBJ2-2 TRBV11-2 13 - CASSPGRTGELFF TGTGCCAGCAGCCCCGGTCGCACCGGGGAGCTGTTTTTT
- TRBJ2-4 TRBV7-2 18 - CASSSSSTRGLAKNIQYF TGTGCCAGCAGCTCCTCCTCTACGCGGGGTTTAGCCAAAAACATTCAGTACTTC
- TRBJ2-1 TRBV11-2 11 - CASSLSDEQFF TGTGCCAGCAGCTTAAGCGATGAGCAGTTCTTC
TRBD1 TRBJ2-7 TRBV5-5 15 once CASSLARDRVYEQYF TGTGCCAGCAGCTTGGCAAGGGACAGGGTCTACGAGCAGTACTTC
TRBD2 TRBJ2-1 TRBV19 19 - CASSIASGGEAYAGNEQFF TGTGCCAGTAGTATAGCTAGCGGCGGGGAAGCTTACGCGGGAAATGAGCAGTTCTTC
- TRBJ2-3 TRBV11-2 16 - CATRGLDRGITDTQYF TGTGCCACCCGAGGGCTGGATCGTGGGATCACAGATACGCAGTATTTT
TRBD1 TRBJ1-1 TRBV19 15 - CASSLTPGQGDEAFF TGTGCCAGTAGTCTGACTCCGGGACAGGGGGATGAAGCTTTCTTT
TRBD2 TRBJ2-3 TRBV2 18 few CASSHFPSGGAETDTQYF TGTGCCAGCAGCCACTTCCCTAGCGGGGGGGCGGAAACAGATACGCAGTATTTT
TRBD1 TRBJ1-4 TRBV7-2 16 few CASSPLGTGANEKLFF TGTGCCAGCAGCCCTTTAGGGACAGGGGCTAATGAAAAACTGTTTTTT
TRBD1 TRBJ1-5 TRBV2 16 - CASSGQGAKNNQPQHF TGTGCCAGCAGTGGTCAGGGGGCGAAAAACAATCAGCCCCAGCATTTT
- TRBJ2-6 TRBV7-8 18 - CASSLALASPSGANVLTF TGTGCCAGCAGCTTAGCGCTGGCAAGTCCCTCTGGGGCCAACGTCCTGACTTTC
- TRBJ1-2 TRBV28 15 - CASSSTRGGGYGYTF TGTGCCAGCAGTTCGACGAGGGGGGGTGGGTATGGCTACACCTTC
TRBD1 TRBJ2-3 TRBV5-1 17 - CASSFWLGGDSTDTQYF TGCGCCAGCAGCTTCTGGTTAGGGGGCGATAGCACAGATACGCAGTATTTT
TRBD1 TRBJ1-2 TRBV4-1 16 - CASSQEVGTGRNGYTF TGCGCCAGCAGCCAAGAAGTCGGGACAGGAAGGAATGGCTACACCTTC
TRBD2 TRBJ2-1 TRBV7-9 19 once CASSSPGLAGVRSIDEQFF TGTGCCAGCAGCTCGCCGGGACTAGCGGGAGTTCGCTCAATCGATGAGCAGTTCTTC
TRBD1 TRBJ2-1 TRBV11-3 14 - CASSLRDSYNEQFF TGTGCCAGCAGCTTACGGGACAGCTACAATGAGCAGTTCTTC
TRBD2 TRBJ2-5 TRBV29-1 14 - CSVDRGGPRETQYF TGCAGCGTTGACCGGGGGGGGCCTCGGGAGACCCAGTACTTC